Shown below are 7 T cell receptor beta chains from a single sample sequenced in a study of OX40 agonist ivuxolimab in advanced cancers. TCRdb keeps only in-frame clones here, not all; method: immunoSEQ multiplex PCR. The data contain approximately 40,000 clones, 70% to 90% of them singletons. The sample here was CD4+ or CD8+ T cells sorted from blood, taken in a trial of the OX40 agonist ivuxolimab. The receptors originated from an adult with an advanced solid tumor such as melanoma, head and neck, liver or kidney cancer.

The chain combines TRBV18 with TRBJ2-1; D tentatively reads TRBD1 or TRBD2 (5 bases each). There are 15 residues in the CDR3. CDR1 is KGHSH, CDR2 LQKENI, per germline. V was clipped by 4 bases and J by 0 bases, with 10 bases between them. CDR3 bases: TGTGCCAGCTCACTTCAGGGACCCTCCTACAATGAGCAGTTCTTC. Amino acids: CASSLQGPSYNEQFF.

The chain links TRBV18 to TRBJ2-5; 7 nucleotides match TRBD2. CDR3 length equals 15 residues. From germline, CDR1 is KGHSH and CDR2 LQKENI. V lost 3 bases to trimming and J lost 5 bases; unmatched junction nucleotides: 9. The CDR3 protein is CASSPIAGGPETQYF. CDR3 DNA: TGTGCCAGCTCACCTATAGCGGGCGGCCCCGAGACCCAGTACTTC. The entire variable domain, with the rest obtained from reference TRBV18 and TRBJ2-5, is as follows: NAGVMQNPRHLVRRRGQEARLRCSPMKGHSHVYWYRQLPEEGLKFMVYLQKENIIDESGMPKERFSAEFPKEGPSILRIQQVVRGDSAAYFCASSPIAGGPETQYFGPGTRLLVL.

The chain combines TRBV25-1 with TRBJ2-7; 9 bases match TRBD1. Germline loops: CDR1 MGHDK, CDR2 SYGVNS. J was trimmed by 12 bases and V by 2 bases; bases with no gene match: 11. CDR3 length equals 14 residues. Here the CDR3 reads CASSEPDRGIGRYF. The CDR3 DNA reads TGTGCCAGCAGTGAACCCGACAGGGGGATTGGTCGGTACTTC.

This chain connects TRBV27 to TRBJ1-2, with 7 bases lining up with TRBD1. V shed 2 bases, J shed 0 bases, and the junction held 3 bases outside the gene matches. Germline V gives CDR1 MNHEY, CDR2 SMNVEV (reference sequence). This CDR3 is 15 amino acids long. The chain's CDR3 is CASSLRQGPNYGYTF. In DNA form, the CDR3 reads TGTGCCAGCAGTTTACGACAGGGCCCTAACTATGGCTACACCTTC.

The rearrangement joins TRBV30 to TRBJ2-7; D is unclear. Germline V gene lookup returns CDR1 GTSNPN and CDR2 SVGIG (reference sequence). There are 11 residues in the CDR3. Trimming stripped 2 bases from V and 4 bases from J, with 6 bases between. In DNA, the CDR3 is TGTGCCTGGAGTAAGGGATACGAGCAGTACTTC. The encoded protein is CAWSKGYEQYF.

The chain uses TRBV6-6 and TRBJ2-5; D unresolved. The CDR3 loop spans 15 amino acids. V was trimmed by 0 bases and J by 1 base, leaving 9 bases between them. Germline CDR1 and CDR2: MNHNY and SVGAGI (reference sequence). As DNA, the CDR3 is TGTGCCAGCAGTTACTCGCCCACGGTCCAAGAGACCCAGTACTTC. It codes for CASSYSPTVQETQYF.

The V call is TRBV11-2, the J call TRBJ2-7; tentatively, D is TRBD1 (6 bases). This CDR3 contains 17 residues. The V end lost 5 bases, the J end lost 4 bases, and 24 bases lay between the germline ends. The germline V gene has CDR1 SGHAT and CDR2 FQNNGV. As DNA, the CDR3 is TGTGCCAGCAGCCAGAGCCTCTCCGGGACACTGACGTACGAGCAGTACTTC. This translates into CASSQSLSGTLTYEQYF. Combining the CDR3 with reference TRBV11-2 and TRBJ2-7 gives the whole variable domain EAGVAQSPRYKIIEKRQSVAFWCNPISGHATLYWYQQILGQGPKLLIQFQNNGVVDDSQLPKDRFSAERLKGVDSTLKIQPAKLEDSAVYLCASSQSLSGTLTYEQYFGPGTRLTVT.